The T cell receptor (beta chain) described here comes from a study of blood T cell repertoires in COVID-19 (TCRdb year 2020). Describing the broader study: Samples from collaborators originated in the United States, Italy and Spain and spanned both the acute and convalescent phases of COVID-19. A de-identified subject ID, COVID-19 status, age in years and sex were almost always included in the sample metadata. Where HLA class I and class II types were available, the types were taken from metadata supplied by the sample provider, not from assay-based typing. The repertoires were made available in a free public database intended to serve as a resource for research on the immune response to SARS-CoV-2. The material from the prospective study consisted of cDNA or gDNA derived from T cells, B-cell-depleted T cells, or PBMCs. The samples were drawn from the first 160 participants of the ongoing ImmuneRACE study and from 1,254 subjects provided by 6 global collaborators. Subjects who had been exposed to COVID-19, were actively infected with it, or had recovered from it provided the deeply sampled blood TCRbeta repertoires that made up the dataset. Broad study findings and their caveats: How much clinical and demographic metadata was included differed by source and by participant, and the metadata was provided uncurated.

TCRbeta CDR3 regions were amplified from genomic DNA by means of the immunoSEQ Assay, a bias-controlled multiplex PCR. Concerning the study's data processing: The number of nucleated cells in each sample was estimated from the amplification of reference gene primers within the assay. To quantify the absolute abundance of each unique TCRbeta CDR3 rearrangement, sequence reads were collapsed and filtered. For each sample, productive Simpson clonality was calculated as the square root of Simpson's diversity index over productive rearrangements. Imported from immuneACCESS, the table was reduced by TCRdb to in-frame sequences with V and J called. These copies leave out some clones; in studies compared against another copy, an unresolved V gene accounts for under half, and the cause of the remainder is not known. D and trimming were read from the DNA, whereas the V and J calls and clone size are those reported in that table. The sample records about 74,000 clones, about nine tenths of which are singletons. The ten largest clones take up just over 9% of the sample.

The collaborating institutions used their own protocols to collect whole blood in K2EDTA tubes. For TCRbeta analysis, collaborator samples were shipped as frozen whole blood, as isolated PBMCs, or as DNA extracted from either sample type. A few counts support this clone. The clone's antigen remains unknown. Base quality data are lacking; no much larger clone is found one base away. The CDR3 numbers 15 residues from cysteine through phenylalanine. CDR3 DNA only is kept here, 45 bases in frame from base 1. Germline trimming: 6 bases from V, 8 bases from J; junction bases outside gene matches: 12. CDR1 and CDR2 are drawn from the germline V gene: MDHEN, SYDVKM.

Sequencing used peripheral blood. This TCR came from a human donor in a cohort sampled during active COVID-19. The chain is encoded by TRBV28 joined to TRBJ2-3, and TRBD1 matches 9 of the central bases. The DNA is TGTGCCAGCAGCCACCCGGGGACAGGGAGGCCTACGCAGTATTTT. It codes for CASSHPGTGRPTQYF.